The 20 T cell receptor beta chains in this list originate from one sample, sequenced in a study of cytomegalovirus exposure and HLA in healthy donors. The PCR made use of 60 Vbeta and 13 Jbeta primers. Profiled with immunoSEQ multiplex PCR; TCRdb holds only in-frame clones, not every one. Of over 120,000 clones listed, roughly 79% were seen once; the top ten hold around a tenth. The sample taken for sequencing was PBMCs. The receptors shown here come from a woman aged 55-75 years in good health and CMV-seropositive.

The chain uses TRBV10-3 and TRBJ2-2, with D possibly TRBD2 on 6 matching bases. There are 14 residues in the CDR3. V was cut by 8 bases and J by 3 bases, with 13 bases left in between. Per germline, CDR1 ENHRY and CDR2 SYGVKD. The CDR3 protein is CAIRPPSDTGELFF. CDR3 sequence (DNA): TGTGCCATCCGTCCTCCTAGCGACACCGGGGAGCTGTTTTTT.

This chain joins TRBV6-5 and TRBJ2-7; 7 positions match TRBD2. J gave up 5 bases and V 0 bases, and 7 bases lay outside the gene matches. The CDR3 covers 15 residues. Germline V lookup: CDR1 MNHEY, CDR2 SVGAGI. CDR3 sequence: CASSYSGGRRDEQYF. DNA of the CDR3: TGTGCCAGCAGTTACTCTGGCGGGAGAAGAGACGAGCAGTACTTC.

Of note for this clone: The same CDR3 arises from other DNA sequences in this sample as well. The rearrangement links TRBV30 to TRBJ1-1; 9 bases match TRBD1. This CDR3 is 13 amino acids long. The J segment lost 5 bases and the V segment lost 4 bases, leaving 5 bases of the junction unmatched. CDR1 is GTSNPN, CDR2 SVGIG, per germline (reference sequence). The CDR3 nucleotides read TGTGCCTGGAAACAGGGGGCGAATACTGAAGCTTTCTTT. Residues: CAWKQGANTEAFF.

The chain combines TRBV4-1 with TRBJ2-1, with TRBD2 identical over 7 bases. V was pared by 6 bases and J by 3 bases, with 2 bases of the junction left unmatched. The CDR3 has 13 residues. Germline V gene sequence: CDR1 MGHRA, CDR2 YSYEKL. The CDR3 region is CASRGTNYNEQFF. Written as DNA, the CDR3 is TGCGCCAGCAGGGGGACTAACTACAATGAGCAGTTCTTC.

This chain uses TRBV2 with TRBJ1-5, with a possible D match to TRBD1 (5 bases). This CDR3 contains 16 residues. CDR1 and CDR2 (germline): SNHLY, FYNNEI. V gave up 4 bases and J gave up 1 base, with 14 bases separating them. CDR3 coding DNA: TGTGCCAGCAGTGTGGGCGTGGGGGGGAGCAATCAGCCCCAGCATTTT. This codes for CASSVGVGGSNQPQHF.

The chain is built from TRBV30 and TRBJ1-1; maybe TRBD1 (6 bases). The CDR3 length is 13 residues. Per germline, CDR1 GTSNPN and CDR2 SVGIG (reference sequence). V lost 3 bases and J lost 7, with 15 bases in between. The CDR3 bases are TGTGCCTGGAGGGGGGGGGCTAGGATTGAAGCTTTCTTT. This codes for CAWRGGARIEAFF.

This rearrangement joins TRBV29-1 to TRBJ2-5; 8 bases align to TRBD2. This CDR3 has 15 residues. V dropped 3 bases and J dropped 5; count of bases not matched to a gene: 11. The germline V gene has CDR1 SQVTM and CDR2 ANQGSEA. The chain's CDR3 is CSVDSLAGAPETQYF. DNA of the CDR3: TGCAGCGTTGATTCCCTAGCGGGCGCACCGGAGACCCAGTACTTC.

The chain carries TRBV10-2 and TRBJ2-7; 7 nucleotides agree with TRBD1. The CDR3 runs 14 residues. The germline CDR1 and CDR2 sequences are WSHSY and SAAADI. V lost 7 bases and J lost 5; bases outside the gene matches: 11. The CDR3 DNA reads TGCGCCAGCATAAGACAGGGAACGAACGACGAGCAGTACTTC. Protein: CASIRQGTNDEQYF.

The chain links TRBV30 to TRBJ1-4, with a tentative D call TRBD1 (6 bases). CDR3 size: 14 residues. Trimming took off 4 bases at V and 7 bases at J, with 16 bases between the two ends. Germline V gene sequence: CDR1 GTSNPN, CDR2 SVGIG (reference sequence). CDR3 nucleotides: TGTGCCTGGAATCTCGGACAGTCTTTTGAAAAACTGTTTTTT. This translates into CAWNLGQSFEKLFF.

This clone was observed a handful of times. The DNA for the CDR3 is TGTGCCAGCAGCTTAGCTAGGCGGGAGACCCAGTACTTC. This encodes CASSLARRETQYF. This chain connects TRBV11-2 to TRBJ2-5, with D unresolved. From germline, CDR1 is SGHAT and CDR2 FQNNGV. This CDR3 spans 13 amino acids. The V and J ends lost 1 base and 5 bases respectively, with 8 bases between them.

This clone was observed a few times. This chain uses TRBV27 with TRBJ2-2; 9 bases agree with TRBD2. Germline V CDR1 and CDR2: MNHEY, SMNVEV (reference sequence). After removal of 4 bases from V and 5 bases from J, the junction contained 5 bases not matched to a gene. This CDR3 is 15 amino acids long. The CDR3 nucleotides read TGTGCCAGCAGTTGGTTAGCGGGAGAGACCGGGGAGCTGTTTTTT. It translates to CASSWLAGETGELFF.

The chain joins TRBV7-6 to TRBJ2-7, with TRBD1 as a possible D gene (6 bases). CDR1 is SGHVS and CDR2 is FNYEAQ in the germline V gene. Trimming removed 1 base at V and 0 bases at J, with 7 bases between. CDR3 length equals 14 residues. The CDR3 spells CASSLGTDSYEQYF. In DNA form, the CDR3 reads TGTGCCAGCAGCTTAGGGACAGACTCCTACGAGCAGTACTTC.

The chain carries TRBV11-3 and TRBJ2-1, with 7 nucleotides matching TRBD2. The CDR3 is 17 amino acids. Unmatched junction bases numbered 9, after V lost 0 bases and J lost 4 bases. Germline loops: CDR1 SGHNT, CDR2 YENEEA. Here the CDR3 reads CASSLDSTSGAYNEQFF. As DNA, the CDR3 is TGTGCCAGCAGCTTAGATAGCACCAGCGGGGCTTACAATGAGCAGTTCTTC.

The genes are TRBV4-2 and TRBJ2-7; 8 nucleotides line up with TRBD1. CDR1 is LGHNA, CDR2 YNFKEQ, per germline. The CDR3 runs 16 residues. Germline trimming cut 0 bases from V and 6 bases from J; bases unmatched to any gene: 10. This CDR3 reads CASSQDASDRGSEQYF. CDR3 DNA: TGTGCCAGCAGCCAAGATGCCTCAGACAGGGGCTCCGAGCAGTACTTC.

The chain couples TRBV4-2 to TRBJ2-2; 9 bases align to TRBD2. This CDR3 is 18 amino acids long. Germline V lookup: CDR1 LGHNA, CDR2 YNFKEQ. Germline trimming cut 0 bases from V and 2 bases from J; bases unmatched to any gene: 7. CDR3 coding DNA: TGTGCCAGCAGCCAAGATGGGCTAGCGGGAAGAAACACCGGGGAGCTGTTTTTT. Translation gives CASSQDGLAGRNTGELFF.

This clone was picked up a small number of times. V is TRBV11-3 and J is TRBJ1-3; 9 nucleotides agree with TRBD1. With V trimmed by 3 bases and J by 4 bases, 7 bases remained unmatched. Germline values: CDR1 SGHNT, CDR2 YENEEA. The CDR3 has 16 amino acids. CDR3 sequence (DNA): TGTGCCAGCAGCTTGAGGGACAGGGACGACGGAAACACCATATATTTT. It translates to CASSLRDRDDGNTIYF.

The chain carries TRBV19 and TRBJ1-2, with D unclear. Trimming took 9 bases from V and 2 from J, leaving 16 bases between them. Germline CDR1 and CDR2: LNHDA and SQIVND (reference sequence). The CDR3 is 14 amino acids. The CDR3 sequence: CASGVSGINYGYTF. DNA for the CDR3: TGTGCCAGCGGGGTTTCGGGGATCAACTATGGCTACACCTTC. The full variable domain, with the rest looked up from reference TRBV19 and TRBJ1-2, is DGGITQSPKYLFRKEGQNVTLSCEQNLNHDAMYWYRQDPGQGLRLIYYSQIVNDFQKGDIAEGYSVSREKKESFPLTVTSAQKNPTAFYLCASGVSGINYGYTFGSGTRLTVV.

CDR3 coding DNA: TGTGCCAGCAGCTTATCGGGTATCACAGATACGCAGTATTTT. The encoded protein is CASSLSGITDTQYF. The chain couples TRBV7-9 to TRBJ2-3; no reliable D call. Per the germline V gene, CDR1 is SEHNR and CDR2 is FQNEAQ (reference sequence). CDR3 length: 14 residues. V lost 2 bases and J lost 2, with 8 bases in between. Looking up the rest from reference TRBV7-9 and TRBJ2-3 gives the full variable domain: DTGVSQNPRHKITKRGQNVTFRCDPISEHNRLYWYRQTLGQGPEFLTYFQNEAQLEKSRLLSDRFSAERPKGSFSTLEIQRTEQGDSAMYLCASSLSGITDTQYFGPGTRLTVL.

The chain carries TRBV28 and TRBJ2-5, with D hard to call. The J call is uncertain, as TRBJ2-7 better fits the DNA end. Germline V lookup: CDR1 MDHEN, CDR2 SYDVKM. The CDR3 totals 11 residues. CDR3 DNA sequence: TGTGCCAGCAGGGCCAACTACGAGCAGTACTTC. Protein sequence: CASRANYEQYF.

The chain recombines TRBV11-3 with TRBJ2-5; 7 positions match TRBD1. J was trimmed by 0 bases and V by 5 bases; bases with no gene match: 9. The length of the CDR3 is 16 residues. Germline CDR1 SGHNT, CDR2 YENEEA. CDR3 DNA sequence: TGTGCCAGCAGCCCAAGACAGGGCCCCTACCAAGAGACCCAGTACTTC. Amino acid sequence: CASSPRQGPYQETQYF.